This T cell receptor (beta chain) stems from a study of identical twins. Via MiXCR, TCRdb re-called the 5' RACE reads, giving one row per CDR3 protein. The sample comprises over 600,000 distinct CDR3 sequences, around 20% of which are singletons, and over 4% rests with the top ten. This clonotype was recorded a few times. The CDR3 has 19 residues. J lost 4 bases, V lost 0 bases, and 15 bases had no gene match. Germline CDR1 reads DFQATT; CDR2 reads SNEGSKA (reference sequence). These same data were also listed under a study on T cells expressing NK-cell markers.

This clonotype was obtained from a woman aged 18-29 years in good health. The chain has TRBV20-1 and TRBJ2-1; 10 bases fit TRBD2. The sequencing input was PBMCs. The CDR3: CSARDLLAGTKNSYNEQFF. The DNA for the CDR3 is TGCAGTGCTAGAGATCTACTAGCGGGGACGAAAAACTCATACAATGAGCAGTTCTTC.